This T cell receptor (beta chain) originates from a study of a mutant IDH1 vaccine in newly diagnosed glioma. Whole-study context: Onset of vaccination occurred 4-6 weeks following radiotherapy alone, or with temozolomide cycles. The sex distribution of treated patients was around 60% male and roughly 40% female, with a mean age of around 40 years. Earlier care involved radiotherapy, temozolomide, or both, and the majority received both.

TCRdb's copy holds only in-frame clones and misses some; the assay was immunoSEQ multiplex PCR. The profile shows about 60,000 clones, approximately 81% of them singletons. The time point: week 35, safety follow-up. In every dose of vaccine, 300 ug of mutant IDH1 20-mer peptide was given alongside topical imiquimod. New astrocytomas of WHO grade 3 or 4 that were IDH1-mutant and ATRX-lost were found in the donors. The sample holds one count of this clone. Its target is unknown. Germline loops: CDR1 KGHSH, CDR2 LQKENI. CDR3 length equals 16 residues. V was trimmed by 3 bases and J by 4 bases, leaving 13 bases between them.

V and J are TRBV18 and TRBJ1-6, with D tentatively TRBD1 (6 bases). The specimen comprised PBMCs, sampled from a glioma patient whose treatment included an IDH1 peptide vaccine. The clonotype was recovered from a man younger than 40 with glioma. The CDR3, as DNA: TGTGCCAGCTCACCGTCCGGGGGCACGTATAATTCACCCCTCCACTTT. Translated, it gives CASSPSGGTYNSPLHF.